These 19 T cell receptor beta chains originate from one sample sequenced in a study of CD8 T cells in Susac syndrome. Reverse transcription used roughly 0.5 to 1 ug RNA and random hexamers. TCRdb re-analysed the immunoSEQ multiplex PCR reads in MiXCR, keeping a single row per CDR3 protein. The sample has 400,000 to 550,000 distinct CDR3 sequences, about 85% seen once. Sequenced input: CD8+ T cells from PBMCs. These receptors all come from a human donor with multiple sclerosis.

The chain recombines TRBV27 with TRBJ2-2; 9 bases map to TRBD2. This CDR3 region has 15 residues. Germline CDR1 and CDR2: MNHEY and SMNVEV (reference sequence). The V segment lost 6 bases and the J segment 2 bases; nucleotides outside the gene matches: 4. In DNA form, the CDR3 reads TGTGCCAGCAGCCAAGGGACTAGCAACACCGGGGAGCTGTTTTTT. Translation: CASSQGTSNTGELFF.

V usage is TRBV20-1 and J usage is TRBJ2-3; possible D gene TRBD1, 6 bases. This CDR3 region has 21 residues. CDR1 and CDR2 from the germline V gene are DFQATT and SNEGSKA (reference sequence). V gave up 2 bases and J gave up 4 bases, with 34 bases separating them. The CDR3 is CSARPRPPYNRATRDADTQYF. DNA for the CDR3: TGCAGTGCTAGACCTAGGCCCCCTTATAACAGGGCCACCCGGGATGCAGATACGCAGTATTTT.

J is TRBJ1-1 and V is TRBV28, with a tentative D call TRBD1 (6 bases). CDR3 size: 14 residues. CDR1 is MDHEN and CDR2 is SYDVKM in the germline V gene. CDR3 region: CAKQLARGRTEAFF. The CDR3 DNA follows: TGTGCAAAGCAACTAGCGAGGGGGAGGACTGAAGCTTTCTTT.

J is TRBJ1-1 and V is TRBV27, with D hard to call. Germline loops: CDR1 MNHEY, CDR2 SMNVEV (reference sequence). The CDR3 has 13 residues. The ends were cut back, 3 bases at V and 0 bases at J, with 5 bases in the middle. The CDR3 DNA reads as TGTGCCAGCAGTTTTTACGTGAACACTGAAGCTTTCTTT. Its translation: CASSFYVNTEAFF.

The chain couples TRBV3-1 to TRBJ1-4; the match to TRBD1 covers 8 bases. This CDR3 is built from 18 residues. CDR1 is LGHDT and CDR2 is YNNKEL in the germline V gene (reference sequence). The J segment lost 8 bases and the V segment lost 5 bases, leaving 19 bases of the junction unmatched. CDR3 region: CASSASFLQGDSWEKLFF. Here the CDR3 DNA reads TGTGCCAGCAGCGCCAGTTTTTTACAGGGGGATTCTTGGGAAAAACTGTTTTTT.

This chain joins TRBV9 and TRBJ1-2; D remains ambiguous. CDR1 is SGDLS, CDR2 YYNGEE, per germline. The CDR3 loop spans 15 amino acids. The ends were cut back, 0 bases at V and 1 base at J, with 10 bases in the middle. DNA for the CDR3: TGTGCCAGCAGCGTAGCTCAGTACAATAACTATGGCTACACCTTC. It specifies CASSVAQYNNYGYTF.

V usage is TRBV15 and J usage is TRBJ1-1; D gene ambiguous. CDR1 and CDR2 (germline): LNHNV, YYDKDF (reference sequence). This CDR3 contains 18 residues. V was cut by 0 bases and J by 1 base, with 18 bases left in between. The CDR3 DNA reads as TGTGCCACCAGCAGAGATCTGCGGGCGAGTAAGTGGAACACTGAAGCTTTCTTT. Its translation is CATSRDLRASKWNTEAFF.

This chain uses TRBV12-3 or TRBV12-4 with TRBJ1-1; no reliable D call. Trimming removed 1 base at V and 3 bases at J, with 9 bases between. The CDR3 totals 14 residues. CDR3 in DNA: TGTGCCAGCAGTTTAGTGGGATCGGACACTGAAGCTTTCTTT. It translates to CASSLVGSDTEAFF.

The chain employs TRBV6-1 and TRBJ2-3; 10 nucleotides agree with TRBD2. V was pared by 6 bases and J by 0 bases, with 12 bases of the junction left unmatched. CDR1 is MNHNS, CDR2 SASEGT, per germline. This CDR3 is built from 18 residues. CDR3 sequence (DNA): TGTGCCAGCAGCCTTTACGCTAGCGGGAGCTTGAGCACAGATACGCAGTATTTT. Its protein product is CASSLYASGSLSTDTQYF.

This CDR3 is CASSLLDGGGLFF. DNA of the CDR3: TGCGCCAGCAGCCTCCTAGACGGCGGCGGGCTGTTCTTC. The chain has TRBV4-1 and TRBJ2-1, with a possible D match to TRBD2 (5 bases). The germline CDR1 and CDR2 sequences are MGHRA and YSYEKL. With 4 bases removed from V and 15 bases from J, the gap between germline ends came to 19 bases. The CDR3 has 13 residues.

This clonotype was seen a single time. The chain links TRBV29-1 to TRBJ1-2; D possibly corresponds to TRBD1 (6 bases). Germline CDR1 and CDR2: SQVTM and ANQGSEA. The CDR3 sequence is 13 residues long. V gave up 3 bases and J gave up 2 bases, with 10 bases separating them. This CDR3 reads CSVESGANYGYTF. CDR3 DNA: TGCAGCGTTGAGTCAGGGGCCAACTATGGCTACACCTTC.

V usage is TRBV7-3 and J usage is TRBJ2-7, with a weak D call TRBD2 (5 bases). Trimming stripped 2 bases from V and 4 bases from J, with 15 bases between. Germline V gene data show CDR1 as SGHTA and CDR2 as FQGTGA. The CDR3 is 15 residues long. DNA for the CDR3: TGTGCCAGCAGCTTAGTCCAGGCGGAGGCGTACGAGCAGTACTTC. Translating it yields CASSLVQAEAYEQYF.

The chain combines TRBV20-1 with TRBJ1-1; D ambiguous. Trimming cost V 0 bases and J 5 bases, with 10 bases left between them. The V gene's germline CDR1 is DFQATT and CDR2 SNEGSKA (reference sequence). The CDR3 is made up of 13 amino acids. For the CDR3, the DNA is TGCAGTGCTAGAGACAGGAAGGGTACTGAAGCTTTCTTT. Translating gives CSARDRKGTEAFF.

The V and J genes are TRBV28 and TRBJ2-7; perhaps TRBD2 as D (6 bases). Germline V CDR1 and CDR2: MDHEN, SYDVKM. The CDR3 is 14 residues long. Trimming cost V 6 bases and J 3 bases, with 15 bases left between them. CDR3 nucleotide sequence: TGTGCCAGCAGCCGGGGCGCGGGAATCTACGAGCAGTACTTC. This codes for CASSRGAGIYEQYF.

The V and J genes are TRBV29-1 and TRBJ2-2; tentative D call: TRBD2 (5 bases). Per germline, CDR1 SQVTM and CDR2 ANQGSEA. This CDR3 is built from 16 residues. V was shortened by 5 bases and J by 0 bases, with 16 bases between the two germline ends. The CDR3 reads CSVFETGGPNTGELFF. The CDR3 DNA reads as TGCAGCGTTTTCGAAACCGGAGGTCCGAACACCGGGGAGCTGTTTTTT.

This clonotype was seen just once. This chain uses TRBV2 with TRBJ1-1; D remains ambiguous. This CDR3 contains 12 residues. V dropped 4 bases and J dropped 6 bases, with 9 bases sitting between them. Germline CDR1 and CDR2: SNHLY and FYNNEI. CDR3 DNA sequence: TGTGCCAGCAGTGTTGCGGTCCCTGAAGCTTTCTTT. Encoded protein: CASSVAVPEAFF.

The chain is built from TRBV6-1 and TRBJ1-1; D uncertain. Trimming cost V 5 bases and J 1 base, with 23 bases left between them. The CDR3 extends over 18 amino acids. Germline V gives CDR1 MNHNS, CDR2 SASEGT. CDR3 in amino acids: CASSPPPALIQPNTEAFF. The CDR3 region has the DNA TGTGCCAGCAGTCCCCCCCCGGCATTGATACAGCCGAACACTGAAGCTTTCTTT.

The chain couples TRBV11-2 to TRBJ1-1; 10 bases map to TRBD1. The CDR3 sequence is 16 residues long. With V trimmed by 5 bases and J by 5 bases, 11 bases remained unmatched. Germline V gene lookup returns CDR1 SGHAT and CDR2 FQNNGV. This CDR3 reads CASSPHVGTGETEAFF. In nucleotides, the CDR3 is TGTGCCAGCAGCCCCCATGTCGGGACAGGGGAGACTGAAGCTTTCTTT.

The chain joins TRBV28 to TRBJ2-2; 14 bases are a match to TRBD2. Trimming at V came to 5 bases and at J to 7 bases, leaving 9 bases not matched to a gene. Germline CDR1 reads MDHEN; CDR2 reads SYDVKM. This CDR3 comprises 17 residues. The CDR3 DNA reads TGTGCCAGCAGTAAAAGGACTAGCGGGAGGAAGGGCGGGGAGCTGTTTTTT. It encodes CASSKRTSGRKGGELFF.